Listed below are T cell receptor beta chains from one sample, sequenced in a study of PD-1 blockade in classical Hodgkin lymphoma. Generated by immunoSEQ multiplex PCR, the TCRdb table keeps only in-frame clones and is missing some. The sample holds some 7,500 clones, 84% seen once. This specimen was peripheral blood mononuclear cells (PBMCs), taken at baseline. The receptor source for this set is a human donor with classical Hodgkin lymphoma. Each CDR3 is given with its conserved first and last residue. The D gene is left open where the match is weak. The size field is filled for only some rows; it gives once, few, many or a size class.

-	TRBJ2-5	TRBV27	TRBD1	TGTGCCAGCAGTTTCGGGACAGGGGGAGAGACCCAGTACTTC	CASSFGTGGETQYF
-	TRBJ2-3	TRBV14	-	TGTGCCAGCAGCCAAGAAGTAAGAGGCACAGATACGCAGTATTTT	CASSQEVRGTDTQYF
large	TRBJ1-5	TRBV15	-	TGTGCCACCAGCAGAGATCGGGGCTATAGCAATCAGCCCCAGCATTTT	CATSRDRGYSNQPQHF
-	TRBJ1-6	TRBV4-3	-	TGCGCCAGCAGCCAAGATGTGAGCAGGGATTCACCCCTCCACTTT	CASSQDVSRDSPLHF
-	TRBJ2-5	TRBV7-9	TRBD2	TGTGCCAGCAGCTTAGGAGCGGGGGAGAGAAGGGTGACCCAGTACTTC	CASSLGAGERRVTQYF
-	TRBJ2-2	TRBV25-1	-	TGTGCCAGCAGAGGGACATTTAACACCGGGGAGCTGTTTTTT	CASRGTFNTGELFF
-	TRBJ2-3	TRBV9	-	TGTGCCAGCAGCGTAGGGCCTAGCACAGATACGCAGTATTTT	CASSVGPSTDTQYF
once	TRBJ2-5	TRBV18	-	TGTGCCAGCTCACGCCAAGAGACCCAGTACTTC	CASSRQETQYF
-	TRBJ2-7	TRBV11-3	TRBD2	TGTGCCAGCAGCCGGACTAGCGGGAGTTACGAGCAGTACTTC	CASSRTSGSYEQYF
once	TRBJ2-1	TRBV27	TRBD2	TGTGCCAGCAGTTTATCCTTCCTAGCGGGAGGGAGTAATGAGCAGTTCTTC	CASSLSFLAGGSNEQFF
-	TRBJ2-7	TRBV15	-	TGTGCCACCAGCAGTCGGGGGTACGAGCAGTACTTC	CATSSRGYEQYF
-	TRBJ2-6	TRBV11-3	TRBD1	TGTGCCAGCAGCTCTATCGGGGGGACAGGGCGATCTGGGGCCAACGTCCTGACTTTC	CASSSIGGTGRSGANVLTF
once	TRBJ2-2	TRBV10-1	TRBD1	TGCGCCAGCAGCCCCGGGACAGGGGCGCCCTCGAACACCGGGGAGCTGTTTTTT	CASSPGTGAPSNTGELFF
-	TRBJ1-1	TRBV7-9	TRBD1	TGTGCCAGCAGCACCCGGACAGGGGGCATGAACACTGAAGCTTTCTTT	CASSTRTGGMNTEAFF
-	TRBJ2-7	TRBV6-1	TRBD1	TGTGCCAGCGAGGGACAGTTCACCTACGAGCAGTACTTC	CASEGQFTYEQYF
few	TRBJ1-1	TRBV27	TRBD1	TGTGCCAGCAGTTTAAGGGGACAGGGGACTGAAGCTTTCTTT	CASSLRGQGTEAFF
-	TRBJ2-7	TRBV7-2	TRBD2	TGTGCCAGCAGCTTAACGGGGGGCTACGAGCAGTACTTC	CASSLTGGYEQYF
-	TRBJ1-1	TRBV12-5	-	TGTGCTAGTGGTTTACATTTCACTGAAGCTTTCTTT	CASGLHFTEAFF
-	TRBJ2-7	TRBV1	-	TGCACCAGCAGCCAAACCGAGCTTCTCAGGATCCAGTACTTC	CTSSQTELLRIQYF
-	TRBJ1-1	TRBV7-4	TRBD1	TGTGCCAGCAGGCCGACAGGGGGAAACACTGAAGCTTTCTTT	CASRPTGGNTEAFF
-	TRBJ2-1	TRBV7-3	-	TGTGCCAGCAGTAGTGGCAATGAGCAGTTCTTC	CASSSGNEQFF
-	TRBJ1-4	TRBV27	-	TGTGCCAGCAGTTTATATGCCAGACGTGAAAAACTGTTTTTT	CASSLYARREKLFF
-	TRBJ2-7	TRBV28	-	TGTGCCAGCAGACGGGAACAGGTGTTCTACGAGCAGTACTTC	CASRREQVFYEQYF
once	TRBJ2-2	TRBV19	-	TGTGCCAGTAAGAGTGCGGCAGGCAACACCGGGGAGCTGTTTTTT	CASKSAAGNTGELFF
-	TRBJ1-2	TRBV10-3	-	TGTGCCATCGGGCTGGACACACATGGCTACACCTTC	CAIGLDTHGYTF
-	TRBJ2-3	TRBV30	-	TGTGCCTGGAGGATCGAGGGGGAGGGCACAGATACGCAGTATTTT	CAWRIEGEGTDTQYF
-	TRBJ2-3	TRBV18	-	TGTGCCAGCTCACCCCGTGGAGATACGCAGTATTTT	CASSPRGDTQYF
once	TRBJ2-5	TRBV7-2	-	TGTGCCAGCAGCCGAAAGGGAGTAGGGGAGACCCAGTACTTC	CASSRKGVGETQYF
-	TRBJ2-3	TRBV7-9	TRBD2	TGTGCCAGCAGCCTCAGACTAGCGGGAGTTTTGTCGGACACAGATACGCAGTATTTT	CASSLRLAGVLSDTDTQYF
few	TRBJ2-2	TRBV28	TRBD2	TGTGCCAGCAAATCGGGGGCCCTAGCGGGAGTGAACGGGGAGCTGTTTTTT	CASKSGALAGVNGELFF
-	TRBJ2-1	TRBV4-1	TRBD2	TGCGCCAGCAGCCAAGATCAGCGGGAGGGGAAGAGCTCCTACAATGAGCAGTTCTTC	CASSQDQREGKSSYNEQFF
-	TRBJ2-1	TRBV7-6	TRBD2	TGTGCCAGCAGCTTCGGACTAGCGGGAGGGTGGAATGAGCAGTTCTTC	CASSFGLAGGWNEQFF
-	TRBJ1-1	TRBV14	-	TGTGCCAGCAGCCCCATCGCAAATGGGGCTTTCTTT	CASSPIANGAFF
-	TRBJ1-2	TRBV6-1	-	TGTGCCAGCAGTGAAGCGTCGGGGCCCTATGGCTACACCTTC	CASSEASGPYGYTF
-	TRBJ1-5	TRBV28	-	TGTGCCAGCAGTTTATTTAGGGTAGGGCAGCCCCAGCATTTT	CASSLFRVGQPQHF
-	TRBJ1-1	TRBV29-1	TRBD1	TGCAGCGTTTGCTCCGGACAGGTTCTATCAGGAGGGACTGAAGCTTTCTTT	CSVCSGQVLSGGTEAFF
-	TRBJ2-7	TRBV23-1	TRBD2	TGCGCCAGAGGGAGGGATGGCCACCACTTGGAGGACGAGCAGTACTTC	CARGRDGHHLEDEQYF
-	TRBJ2-3	TRBV4-1	TRBD2	TGCGCCAGCAGCACTACGGGCCTAGCGGGAGGGACTAGCACAGATACGCAGTATTTT	CASSTTGLAGGTSTDTQYF
-	TRBJ2-5	TRBV7-3	-	TGTGCCAGCAGCACCACGCTAGGGGGTTCGGCTGAGACCCAGTACTTC	CASSTTLGGSAETQYF
-	TRBJ2-5	TRBV11-2	-	TGTGCCAGCAGCTTAGACCTCCAGGCGGAGACCCAGTACTTC	CASSLDLQAETQYF